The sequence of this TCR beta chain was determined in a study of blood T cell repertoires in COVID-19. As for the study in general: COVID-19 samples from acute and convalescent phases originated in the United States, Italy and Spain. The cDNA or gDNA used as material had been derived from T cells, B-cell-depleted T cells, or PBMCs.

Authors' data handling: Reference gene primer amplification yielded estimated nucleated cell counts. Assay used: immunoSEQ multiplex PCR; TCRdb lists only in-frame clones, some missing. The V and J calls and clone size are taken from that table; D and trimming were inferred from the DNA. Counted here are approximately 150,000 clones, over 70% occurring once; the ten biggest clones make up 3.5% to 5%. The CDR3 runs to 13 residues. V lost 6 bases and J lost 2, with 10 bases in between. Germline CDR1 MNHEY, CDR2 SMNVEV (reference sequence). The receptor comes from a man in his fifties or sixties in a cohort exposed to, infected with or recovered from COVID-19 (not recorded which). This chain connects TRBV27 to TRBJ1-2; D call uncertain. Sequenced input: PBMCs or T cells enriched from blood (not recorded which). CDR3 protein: CASRSGLNYGYTF. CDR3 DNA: TGTGCCAGCAGATCAGGATTAAACTATGGCTACACCTTC.